The entry that follows covers one TCR beta chain sequence. Its specificity is not known. The sample comes from a study of blood T cells in healthy people across ages. A second PCR, run for roughly 7 to 11 cycles, used a sample-barcoded 5' primer plus a J-beta primer mix. MiXCR was run by TCRdb on the 5' RACE reads, yielding one entry per CDR3 protein. The sample lists under 750,000 distinct CDR3 sequences; around half were seen once. Study-level points and caveats: Higher diversity and more naive CD4+ cells were features of long-lived donors, compared to aged donors. TCR beta diversity was tightly associated with the proportion of naive T cells.

The V gene lost 2 bases and the J gene lost 8 bases, with 19 bases spanning the gap. The CDR3 is 15 amino acids. CDR1 and CDR2 from the germline V gene are SGHTA and FQGNSA. Specimen: blood. This TCR came from a man older than 75 in good health. J is TRBJ2-7 and V is TRBV7-2; D gene ambiguous. The CDR3 loop is CASSLIQSPSRQQYF. CDR3 nucleotides: TGTGCCAGCAGCTTAATCCAGTCACCCTCGAGGCAGCAGTACTTC.